These 6 T cell receptor beta chains share one sample of origin, sequenced in a study of T cell responses to AZD1222 COVID-19 vaccine. Assay used: immunoSEQ multiplex PCR; TCRdb lists only in-frame clones, some missing. The sample holds some 170,000 clones; approximately 90% are singletons and the top ten take about 2.8%. The material sequenced was peripheral blood, taken on day 0 of AZD1222 vaccination. The receptor set was obtained from an adult in good health.

The genes are TRBV19 and TRBJ2-6; no clear D gene. The CDR3 runs to 15 residues. Germline V gives CDR1 LNHDA, CDR2 SQIVND (reference sequence). The V and J ends lost 0 bases and 4 bases respectively, with 7 bases between them. The CDR3 nucleotides are TGTGCCAGTAGTATAGACATTTCCGGGGCCAACGTCCTGACTTTC. Amino acid sequence: CASSIDISGANVLTF.

The chain combines TRBV4-1 with TRBJ1-5; 7 nucleotides align to TRBD1. The CDR3 totals 15 residues. Trimming cost V 0 bases and J 6 bases; bases outside gene matches: 5. Germline lookup yields CDR1 MGHRA and CDR2 YSYEKL. The CDR3 DNA reads TGCGCCAGCAGCCAAGATGGGGCAGGGGGTCAGCCCCAGCATTTT. This encodes CASSQDGAGGQPQHF.

J is TRBJ2-7 and V is TRBV7-8; 8 nucleotides agree with TRBD2. Germline CDR1 SGHVS, CDR2 FQNEAQ. J was trimmed by 0 bases and V by 5 bases; bases with no gene match: 3. The CDR3 sequence is 14 residues long. The CDR3 coding sequence is TGTGCCAGCAGCCCGAGCGGGAGCTCCTACGAGCAGTACTTC. Translated: CASSPSGSSYEQYF.

The J gene is TRBJ1-1, the V gene TRBV2, with 9 bases fitting TRBD1. The trim removed 6 bases at V and 3 bases at J, leaving 11 bases unmatched. This CDR3 is 16 amino acids long. Germline-derived CDR1 and CDR2 are SNHLY and FYNNEI. The CDR3 DNA reads TGTGCCAGCAGCCCACAGGGGGCCAGTGGGTACACTGAAGCTTTCTTT. It specifies CASSPQGASGYTEAFF.

The rearrangement uses TRBV3-1 (or the pseudogene TRBV3-2) and TRBJ2-3; D may be TRBD2 (5 bases). The CDR3 extends over 17 amino acids. Per germline, CDR1 LGHDT and CDR2 YNNKEL (reference sequence). V dropped 0 bases and J dropped 1 base, with 14 bases sitting between them. The CDR3 nucleotides read TGTGCCAGCAGCCAAGAGTTGAGGGTTCTAGGCACAGATACGCAGTATTTT. Translating it yields CASSQELRVLGTDTQYF.

The chain recombines TRBV6-5 with TRBJ2-7, with D unclear. The germline V and J ends were trimmed by 4 bases and 2 bases, with 12 bases remaining between them. The CDR3 loop spans 14 amino acids. Per the germline V gene, CDR1 is MNHEY and CDR2 is SVGAGI. CDR3 amino acids: CASSFPDLAYEQYF. For the CDR3, the DNA is TGTGCCAGCAGTTTCCCCGACCTGGCCTACGAGCAGTACTTC.